The 4 T cell receptor beta chains below were found in one sample sequenced in a study of response to subunit inactivated influenza vaccine. Via MiXCR, TCRdb re-called the RT-PCR reads, giving one row per CDR3 protein. The sample records around 580,000 distinct CDR3 sequences, roughly 15% being singletons. This specimen was PBMCs from blood, taken 11 to 12 days after vaccination. These receptors were collected from a middle-aged man who received an inactivated influenza vaccine.

This clonotype appeared a few times. This chain links TRBV5-1 with TRBJ2-2; the D is unclear. CDR3 length: 14 residues. CDR1 and CDR2 (germline): SGHRS, YFSETQ. Trimming removed 0 bases from V and 6 bases from J, with 9 bases in between. Here the CDR3 reads CASSLGQYSGELFF. CDR3 in DNA: TGCGCCAGCAGCTTGGGCCAATACTCCGGGGAGCTGTTTTTT.

This clonotype was seen a few times. V usage is TRBV10-3 and J usage is TRBJ2-5, with 7 bases matching TRBD1. CDR1 and CDR2 (germline): ENHRY, SYGVKD. With V trimmed by 9 bases and J by 5 bases, 9 bases remained unmatched. CDR3 length: 13 residues. The CDR3 region is CAMTDREGETQYF. The DNA for the CDR3 is TGTGCCATGACCGACAGGGAAGGGGAGACCCAGTACTTC.

Turning to this clonotype: This CDR3 fails to terminate in the conserved phenylalanine or tryptophan, so it likely reflects a read error. Because the CDR3's place on the DNA is in doubt, the DNA is left out and the CDR3 is given as listed by TCRdb. J is TRBJ1-2 and V is TRBV5-6; TRBD1, as called in the table, went unchecked against the DNA. Germline V gene lookup returns CDR1 SGHDT and CDR2 YYEEEE. The CDR3 adds up to 8 amino acids, both ends counted. CDR3 sequence reads: CASSSGEH.

In its sample, this clonotype was seen a few times. The genes are TRBV12-3 or TRBV12-4 and TRBJ2-5, with no clear D. This CDR3 is 14 amino acids long. Trimming removed 5 bases at V and 5 bases at J, with 15 bases between. CDR3 sequence reads: CASSPDWGGETQYF. DNA of the CDR3: TGTGCCAGCAGTCCCGACTGGGGTGGGGAGACCCAGTACTTC.